This TCR beta chain was captured in a study of shared clonotypes between healthy human individuals. Turning to the study itself: The study drew on a couple of women and a few men aged 18 to 49 as donors. Donors had three CD4 naive, three CD4 memory, two CD8 naive and one CD8 memory plate apiece. Study-level findings and limits: Blood was the sole source, and tissue repertoires probably differ.

Naive CD8 populations comprised CD45RO-negative cells positively selected for CCR7, excluding terminally differentiated effector memory CD45RA+ cells. Donors comprised healthy HIV-negative adults lacking recent acute infections or vaccinations. Clones were sequenced by immunoSEQ multiplex PCR, and TCRdb holds only the in-frame ones, with some missing. The table records fewer than 1 million clones, about 96% of them present only once. As concerns this clone: The antigen is unknown.

This CDR3 is built from 14 residues. V gave up 0 bases and J gave up 5 bases, with 8 bases separating them. CDR1 is SEHNR and CDR2 is FQNEAQ in the germline V gene (reference sequence). Material: naive CD8+ T cells sorted from blood. The V gene is TRBV7-9, the J gene TRBJ1-5, with D uncertain. The sequence came from a man aged 25 to 45 in good health. The CDR3 DNA reads as TGTGCCAGCAGCTTAGCTTCCTCGGATCAGCCCCAGCATTTT. Its translation is CASSLASSDQPQHF.